The 6 T cell receptor beta chains below come from one sample, sequenced in a study of cytomegalovirus exposure and HLA in healthy donors. The data were produced by immunoSEQ multiplex PCR, yet TCRdb's version contains in-frame clones alone and is incomplete. This table has a few hundred thousand clones, 90% appearing once. Source material: PBMCs. These receptors were obtained from a woman under 30 in good health and CMV-seronegative.

The rearrangement uses TRBV4-1 and TRBJ1-1; 8 bases are a match to TRBD1. Germline V gives CDR1 MGHRA, CDR2 YSYEKL. The V segment lost 4 bases and the J segment 1 base; nucleotides outside the gene matches: 5. The CDR3 is 15 residues long. The CDR3 loop reads CASSLFGTGNTEAFF. CDR3 DNA sequence: TGCGCCAGCAGCCTTTTCGGGACAGGGAACACTGAAGCTTTCTTT.

This chain links TRBV6-6 with TRBJ1-1, with 7 bases matching TRBD1. The CDR3 has 15 residues. Germline CDR1 and CDR2: MNHNY and SVGAGI (reference sequence). V was pared by 2 bases and J by 2 bases, with 5 bases of the junction left unmatched. CDR3 sequence reads: CASSYEGARNTEAFF. DNA of the CDR3: TGTGCCAGCAGTTACGAGGGGGCGCGAAACACTGAAGCTTTCTTT.

J is TRBJ1-2 and V is TRBV6-4; the D is unclear. CDR3 length: 11 residues. V lost 6 bases, J lost 8 bases, and 10 bases lay in between. CDR1 and CDR2 from the germline V gene are MRHNA and SNTAGT. The CDR3 sequence: CASRDAYGYTF. CDR3 coding DNA: TGTGCCAGCAGGGACGCGTACGGCTACACCTTC.

This chain connects TRBV6-1 to TRBJ2-5; possibly TRBD1 for D (6 bases). CDR1 MNHNS and CDR2 SASEGT come from the germline V gene. The CDR3 spans 14 residues. V was shortened by 10 bases and J by 0 bases, with 15 bases between the two germline ends. CDR3 amino acids: CAIRTEPYQETQYF. The CDR3 DNA reads as TGTGCCATAAGGACAGAGCCGTACCAAGAGACCCAGTACTTC.

V gene TRBV28 combines with J gene TRBJ1-4; a possible D gene is TRBD1 (6 bases). The CDR3 runs 12 residues. Between the trimmed V and J ends, which lost 6 bases and 8 bases, there was a span of 10 bases. Germline V lookup: CDR1 MDHEN, CDR2 SYDVKM. DNA for the CDR3: TGTGCCAGCAGGGACAGTTGGGAAAAACTGTTTTTT. Translating it yields CASRDSWEKLFF.

In this sample, this clone turned up once. The chain joins TRBV6-6 to TRBJ2-1; possibly TRBD2 for D (6 bases). Germline CDR1 reads MNHNY; CDR2 reads SVGAGI (reference sequence). CDR3 length: 15 amino acids. V was shortened by 6 bases and J by 4 bases, with 16 bases between the two germline ends. The CDR3 DNA is TGTGCCAGCAGCCAACTAGCAATACTTTACAATGAGCAGTTCTTC. It translates to CASSQLAILYNEQFF.